These T cell receptor beta chains were read from a single sample in a study of T-cell memory formation after mild COVID-19. In TCRdb, the 5' RACE reads were re-called with MiXCR into one record per CDR3 protein. The sample has about 610,000 distinct CDR3 sequences, approximately 15% seen once. Sequenced input: PBMCs or a T cell subset sorted from them (not recorded which). These receptors originate from an adult woman who had mild COVID-19 (a few samples of this study predate the infection). Cell type and time point are not known. CDR3s include the opening cysteine and the closing phenylalanine or tryptophan. Fields, in order: D gene, V gene, clone size, J gene, CDR3 protein, CDR3 DNA. A D gene is named only where the DNA matches it firmly. Size tells how often a clone was seen (once, few, many) or the class of an expanded clone, and some rows leave it out.

D: TRBD1; V: TRBV19; size: few; J: TRBJ1-2; CDR3: CASSIATGVNYGYTF; DNA: TGTGCCAGTAGTATAGCTACAGGGGTAAACTATGGCTACACCTTC
D: -; V: TRBV27; size: -; J: TRBJ1-2; CDR3: CASSLNGGNYGYTF; DNA: TGTGCCAGCAGTTTAAATGGGGGGAACTATGGCTACACCTTC
D: -; V: TRBV18; size: few; J: TRBJ2-5; CDR3: CASSPGWGETQYF; DNA: TGTGCCAGCTCACCTGGCTGGGGGGAGACCCAGTACTTC
D: -; V: TRBV7-8; size: -; J: TRBJ2-3; CDR3: CASSLRVGRPLDTQYF; DNA: TGTGCCAGCAGCCTCCGCGTGGGGCGGCCCCTAGATACGCAGTATTTT
D: -; V: TRBV3-1; size: -; J: TRBJ2-1; CDR3: CASSATGLGPYNEQFF; DNA: TGTGCCAGCAGCGCAACTGGCCTCGGGCCTTACAATGAGCAGTTCTTC
D: -; V: TRBV20-1; size: -; J: TRBJ2-7; CDR3: CSARDAGSNVGEQYF; DNA: TGCAGTGCTAGAGATGCCGGGTCTAACGTGGGGGAGCAGTACTTC
D: TRBD2; V: TRBV5-1; size: -; J: TRBJ2-3; CDR3: CASSPGLAGVRSDTQYF; DNA: TGCGCCAGCAGCCCGGGACTAGCGGGAGTGAGGTCAGATACGCAGTATTTT
D: TRBD2; V: TRBV20-1; size: few; J: TRBJ2-7; CDR3: CSARDLTGGPYEQYF; DNA: TGCAGTGCTAGAGATCTGACGGGAGGGCCATACGAGCAGTACTTC
D: TRBD2; V: TRBV7-6; size: few; J: TRBJ2-7; CDR3: CASSQHGGSGQEGSYEQYF; DNA: TGTGCCAGCAGCCAACACGGGGGGAGTGGCCAAGAGGGCTCCTACGAGCAGTACTTC
D: TRBD2; V: TRBV7-6; size: -; J: TRBJ2-4; CDR3: CASSLGRQGGAKNIQYF; DNA: TGTGCCAGCAGCTTAGGTCGTCAGGGAGGGGCCAAAAACATTCAGTACTTC
D: -; V: TRBV27; size: few; J: TRBJ2-7; CDR3: CASSLVGDFYEQYF; DNA: TGTGCCAGCAGTTTAGTGGGAGACTTCTACGAGCAGTACTTC
D: TRBD2; V: TRBV15; size: few; J: TRBJ2-1; CDR3: CATSRKGGTSQREFF; DNA: TGTGCCACCAGCAGGAAGGGGGGGACTAGCCAAAGAGAGTTCTTC
D: -; V: TRBV27; size: few; J: TRBJ2-7; CDR3: CASSEQGGAAYEQYF; DNA: TGTGCCAGCAGTGAACAGGGAGGGGCCGCCTACGAGCAGTACTTC
D: TRBD1; V: TRBV6-5; size: few; J: TRBJ2-1; CDR3: CASSYSPRGQQFF; DNA: TGTGCCAGCAGTTACTCCCCAAGGGGGCAACAGTTCTTC
D: -; V: TRBV5-8; size: -; J: TRBJ2-5; CDR3: CASSLGPQVETQYF; DNA: TGTGCCAGCAGCTTGGGTCCTCAAGTGGAGACCCAGTACTTC
D: -; V: TRBV29-1; size: few; J: TRBJ1-1; CDR3: CSVGPQPNTEAFF; DNA: TGCAGCGTTGGGCCCCAACCGAACACTGAAGCTTTCTTT
D: -; V: TRBV18; size: -; J: TRBJ1-1; CDR3: CASSPERGTEAFF; DNA: TGTGCCAGCTCACCAGAACGGGGCACTGAAGCTTTCTTT
D: -; V: TRBV5-1; size: few; J: TRBJ2-5; CDR3: CASSAGYQETQYF; DNA: TGCGCCAGTAGCGCGGGGTACCAAGAGACCCAGTACTTC
D: TRBD1; V: TRBV5-1; size: few; J: TRBJ1-3; CDR3: CASSWDRGDAGNTIYF; DNA: TGCGCCAGCAGCTGGGACAGGGGTGATGCCGGAAACACCATATATTTT
D: -; V: TRBV5-5; size: -; J: TRBJ2-7; CDR3: CASSSDQGLYEQYF; DNA: TGTGCCAGCAGCTCCGATCAAGGTCTCTACGAGCAGTACTTC
D: TRBD2; V: TRBV7-9; size: -; J: TRBJ2-1; CDR3: CASSTSSGRALPEQFF; DNA: TGTGCCAGCAGCACCTCTAGCGGGAGGGCCCTCCCTGAGCAGTTCTTC
D: -; V: TRBV15; size: -; J: TRBJ1-5; CDR3: CATSRDWGVTSNQPQHF; DNA: TGTGCCACCAGCAGAGATTGGGGGGTGACTAGCAATCAGCCCCAGCATTTT
D: -; V: TRBV5-1; size: many; J: TRBJ2-3; CDR3: CASSASGWLDTQYF; DNA: TGCGCCAGCAGCGCTTCGGGATGGCTGGATACGCAGTATTTT
D: -; V: TRBV6-2/TRBV6-3; size: -; J: TRBJ1-5; CDR3: CASGSSGKPQHF; DNA: TGTGCCAGCGGGTCGTCCGGGAAGCCCCAGCATTTT
D: TRBD2; V: TRBV7-3; size: -; J: TRBJ2-1; CDR3: CASSLTPGLAGGGEQFF; DNA: TGTGCCAGCAGCTTAACCCCAGGGCTAGCGGGGGGAGGTGAGCAGTTCTTC
D: -; V: TRBV12-3/TRBV12-4; size: many; J: TRBJ2-1; CDR3: CASLPQASYNEQFF; DNA: TGTGCCAGCCTTCCCCAAGCCTCCTACAATGAGCAGTTCTTC
D: -; V: TRBV7-9; size: -; J: TRBJ1-1; CDR3: CASSLAAGDTEAFF; DNA: TGTGCCAGCAGCTTAGCTGCTGGGGACACTGAAGCTTTCTTT
D: -; V: TRBV7-9; size: few; J: TRBJ1-2; CDR3: CASSLGSLKNYGYTF; DNA: TGTGCCAGCAGCTTAGGCAGCCTAAAGAACTATGGCTACACCTTC
D: -; V: TRBV12-3/TRBV12-4; size: few; J: TRBJ1-2; CDR3: CASSPHGSYGYTF; DNA: TGTGCCAGCAGTCCACATGGATCCTATGGCTACACCTTC
D: TRBD2; V: TRBV20-1; size: -; J: TRBJ2-7; CDR3: CSARDRYSGKLSYEQYF; DNA: TGCAGTGCTAGAGATAGGTATAGCGGGAAACTCTCCTACGAGCAGTACTTC
D: -; V: TRBV9; size: few; J: TRBJ2-7; CDR3: CASSVEGSDVGEQYF; DNA: TGTGCCAGCAGCGTAGAGGGGTCAGACGTCGGCGAGCAGTACTTC
D: TRBD2; V: TRBV20-1; size: few; J: TRBJ2-3; CDR3: CSARDGAGGADTQYF; DNA: TGCAGTGCTAGAGATGGAGCGGGAGGCGCAGATACGCAGTATTTT
D: -; V: TRBV29-1; size: -; J: TRBJ1-3; CDR3: CSVEDPATAYGNTIYF; DNA: TGCAGCGTTGAAGATCCAGCGACAGCCTATGGAAACACCATATATTTT
D: TRBD2; V: TRBV7-6; size: few; J: TRBJ2-2; CDR3: CASSLLRAGVAWELFF; DNA: TGTGCCAGCAGCTTGTTAAGAGCGGGAGTTGCGTGGGAGCTGTTTTTT
D: -; V: TRBV12-3/TRBV12-4; size: few; J: TRBJ2-2; CDR3: CASSETTGNTGELFF; DNA: TGTGCCAGCAGCGAAACGACAGGGAACACCGGGGAGCTGTTTTTT
D: -; V: TRBV12-3/TRBV12-4; size: -; J: TRBJ2-3; CDR3: CASSPGPTADTQYF; DNA: TGTGCCAGCAGTCCGGGGCCGACGGCGGATACGCAGTATTTT
D: -; V: TRBV27; size: few; J: TRBJ2-7; CDR3: CASSHRRLQEGEQYF; DNA: TGTGCCAGCAGCCATCGCAGGCTACAGGAGGGGGAGCAGTACTTC
D: TRBD1; V: TRBV7-9; size: -; J: TRBJ1-2; CDR3: CASSTHRGTLQNYGYTF; DNA: TGTGCCAGCAGCACCCACAGGGGGACACTCCAAAACTATGGCTACACCTTC
D: TRBD2; V: TRBV11-2; size: few; J: TRBJ2-3; CDR3: CASSSPGGREAVDTQYF; DNA: TGTGCCAGCAGCTCCCCCGGAGGGCGGGAGGCGGTGGATACGCAGTATTTT
D: TRBD1; V: TRBV12-3/TRBV12-4; size: few; J: TRBJ2-2; CDR3: CASSRDRATGELFF; DNA: TGTGCCAGCAGTAGAGACAGGGCTACCGGGGAGCTGTTTTTT
D: -; V: TRBV4-1; size: many; J: TRBJ2-2; CDR3: CASSRQVGDTGELFF; DNA: TGCGCCAGCAGCCGACAGGTGGGGGACACCGGGGAGCTGTTTTTT
D: TRBD1; V: TRBV9; size: -; J: TRBJ2-4; CDR3: CASSVGEGTDFQYF; DNA: TGTGCCAGCAGCGTAGGTGAGGGGACAGACTTTCAGTACTTC
D: -; V: TRBV24-1; size: few; J: TRBJ2-3; CDR3: CATSDTTGLTDTQYF; DNA: TGTGCCACCAGTGATACGACAGGCCTCACAGATACGCAGTATTTT
D: -; V: TRBV27; size: -; J: TRBJ2-7; CDR3: CASSFGNRYEQYF; DNA: TGTGCCAGCAGTTTTGGGAACCGCTACGAGCAGTACTTC
D: TRBD2; V: TRBV7-9; size: -; J: TRBJ2-1; CDR3: CASSLFGLAGDNEQFF; DNA: TGTGCCAGCAGCTTATTCGGTCTAGCGGGAGATAATGAGCAGTTCTTC
D: -; V: TRBV3-1; size: -; J: TRBJ1-6; CDR3: CASSGQYRVYNSPLHF; DNA: TGTGCCAGCAGCGGACAGTATAGGGTATATAATTCACCCCTCCACTTT
D: -; V: TRBV6-2/TRBV6-3; size: many; J: TRBJ1-1; CDR3: CASSYSGGTEAFF; DNA: TGTGCCAGCAGTTATTCGGGGGGCACTGAAGCTTTCTTT
D: -; V: TRBV3-1; size: few; J: TRBJ1-6; CDR3: CASSRGVTFGARNSPLHF; DNA: TGTGCCAGCAGCCGAGGGGTTACCTTCGGGGCGAGGAATTCACCCCTCCACTTT
D: -; V: TRBV5-1; size: few; J: TRBJ1-1; CDR3: CASSLSIQGVLNTEAFF; DNA: TGCGCCAGCAGCCTATCTATACAGGGCGTCTTGAACACTGAAGCTTTCTTT
D: TRBD1; V: TRBV7-9; size: few; J: TRBJ2-2; CDR3: CASSSKPGQGATGELFF; DNA: TGTGCCAGCAGCTCGAAACCGGGACAGGGGGCTACCGGGGAGCTGTTTTTT
D: -; V: TRBV27; size: few; J: TRBJ1-2; CDR3: CASSSLGGGSAYGYTF; DNA: TGTGCCAGCAGTTCTCTGGGGGGGGGATCGGCTTATGGCTACACCTTC
D: TRBD2; V: TRBV29-1; size: -; J: TRBJ2-1; CDR3: CSARLAGGRNEQFF; DNA: TGCAGCGCCAGGCTAGCGGGAGGGAGGAATGAGCAGTTCTTC
D: TRBD2; V: TRBV24-1; size: -; J: TRBJ2-7; CDR3: CATSPSSGRVYEQYF; DNA: TGTGCCACCAGTCCGTCCAGCGGGAGAGTATACGAGCAGTACTTC